The subject of this entry is one T cell receptor beta chain. Antigen specificity is unknown. The data stem from a study of blood T cells in healthy people across ages. For the second PCR, which ran for 7 to 11 cycles, a sample-barcoded 5' primer and a J-beta primer mix were used. A template-switch adaptor that had 12 random nucleotides put a tag on each cDNA molecule. TCRdb re-analysed the 5' RACE reads in MiXCR, keeping a single row per CDR3 protein. The profile covers over 750,000 distinct CDR3 sequences, with roughly 25% appearing a single time and more than 8% taken by the ten largest. Whole-study findings and limits: Roughly linear declines in TCR beta diversity per million T cells occurred with age. Strong correlation linked observed beta diversity and percent naive T cells.

These data were also reused for a study on T cells of mothers and their children. Turning to that study: A few healthy Caucasian mothers, along with their six children, served as the donors.

This TCR derives from a boy aged 5-17 years in good health. The material sequenced was blood.

The CDR3 sequence is CASSLGLGSGGGETQYF. The CDR3 DNA is TGTGCCAGCAGCTTAGGTCTCGGGAGCGGGGGCGGGGAGACCCAGTACTTC. The chain employs TRBV7-2 and TRBJ2-5; 8 bases are a match to TRBD2. V lost 1 base and J lost 5; bases outside the gene matches: 12. Germline V gives CDR1 SGHTA, CDR2 FQGNSA. This CDR3 region has 17 residues.